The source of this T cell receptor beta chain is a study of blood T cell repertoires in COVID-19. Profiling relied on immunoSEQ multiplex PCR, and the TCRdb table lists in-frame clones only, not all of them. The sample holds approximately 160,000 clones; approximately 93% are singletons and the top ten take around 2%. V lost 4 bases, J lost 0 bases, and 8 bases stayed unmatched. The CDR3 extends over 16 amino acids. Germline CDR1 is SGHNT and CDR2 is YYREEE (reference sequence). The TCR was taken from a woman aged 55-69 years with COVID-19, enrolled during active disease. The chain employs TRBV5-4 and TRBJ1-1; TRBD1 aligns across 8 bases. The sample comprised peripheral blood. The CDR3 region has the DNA TGTGCCAGCAGCCGTCCCGGGACAGGTTTGAACACTGAAGCTTTCTTT. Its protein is CASSRPGTGLNTEAFF.